These 22 T cell receptor beta chains were all obtained from the same sample, sequenced in a study of PD-L1 blockade in urothelial cancer. The sample's time point: peripheral blood 6 weeks after treatment start. The method was immunoSEQ multiplex PCR; TCRdb's version includes in-frame clones alone and lacks a portion of them. The table has 75,000 to 95,000 clones, approximately 89% seen once; the top ten hold 0.87%. The input for sequencing was PBMCs, taken around atezolizumab (anti-PD-L1) treatment. These receptors were taken from a woman aged 80 or over with urothelial cancer.

This chain joins TRBV30 and TRBJ1-5; D is unresolved. The CDR3 extends over 14 amino acids. Trimming removed 1 base at V and 1 base at J, with 8 bases between. The germline V gene has CDR1 GTSNPN and CDR2 SVGIG (reference sequence). In DNA, the CDR3 is TGTGCCTGGAGTGCCCCGGTGAGCAATCAGCCCCAGCATTTT. Translated, it gives CAWSAPVSNQPQHF.

The chain recombines TRBV2 with TRBJ2-7; a possible D gene is TRBD2 (5 bases). The CDR3 loop spans 15 amino acids. V lost 6 bases and J 5 bases, leaving 20 bases between the germline ends. The germline V gene has CDR1 SNHLY and CDR2 FYNNEI. CDR3 in DNA: TGTGCCAGCAGGGACGGTTGGGGAGCGTCTAACGAGCAGTACTTC. Amino acids: CASRDGWGASNEQYF.

The rearrangement links TRBV15 to TRBJ2-2, with 10 nucleotides matching TRBD2. Germline V CDR1 and CDR2: LNHNV, YYDKDF (reference sequence). V shed 3 bases, J shed 7 bases, and the junction held 8 bases outside the gene matches. The CDR3 covers 16 residues. The CDR3 sequence: CATSSPASGRGGELFF. CDR3 nucleotide sequence: TGTGCCACCAGCAGCCCGGCGAGCGGGAGGGGCGGGGAGCTGTTTTTT.

The chain carries TRBV6-1 and TRBJ1-2, with 7 bases identical to TRBD1. V was clipped by 8 bases and J by 4 bases; unmatched bases: 4. Germline V gives CDR1 MNHNS, CDR2 SASEGT. This CDR3 is 12 amino acids long. DNA of the CDR3: TGTGCCAGCGGGGACAGTTTCTATGGCTACACCTTC. Translation: CASGDSFYGYTF.

The chain carries TRBV18 and TRBJ1-3, with D unclear. The CDR3 covers 14 residues. The ends were cut back, 3 bases at V and 1 base at J, with 7 bases in the middle. Looked up from germline, CDR1 is KGHSH and CDR2 is LQKENI. The CDR3 DNA reads as TGTGCCAGCTCACCGGACTGGTCTGGAAACACCATATATTTT. Protein sequence: CASSPDWSGNTIYF.

This clone has a single count. The chain uses TRBV7-9 and TRBJ1-3; tentative D call: TRBD1 (5 bases). This CDR3 has 16 amino acids. Trimming pared 5 bases from V and 0 bases from J, leaving 14 bases between. Looked up from germline, CDR1 is SEHNR and CDR2 is FQNEAQ (reference sequence). The CDR3: CASSPQRQLSGNTIYF. DNA for the CDR3: TGTGCCAGCAGCCCCCAGCGACAGCTCTCTGGAAACACCATATATTTT.

This clone has a single count. The chain uses TRBV30 and TRBJ2-1, with unresolved D. V gave up 0 bases and J gave up 8 bases, with 5 bases separating them. The CDR3 contains 11 residues. Germline-derived CDR1 and CDR2 are GTSNPN and SVGIG (reference sequence). The CDR3 region is CAWSVLDEQFF. In DNA, the CDR3 is TGTGCCTGGAGTGTGCTAGATGAGCAGTTCTTC.

The V and J genes are TRBV5-1 and TRBJ2-7; perhaps TRBD1 as D (6 bases). Trimming shortened V by 4 bases and J by 1 base, and 12 bases separated the two germline ends. In germline, CDR1 is SGHRS, CDR2 YFSETQ. The CDR3 loop spans 14 amino acids. CDR3 sequence (DNA): TGCGCCAGCAGCAGAGAGGGACAATCCTACGAGCAGTACTTC. Its translation is CASSREGQSYEQYF.

This clone was recorded a few times. V is TRBV29-1 and J is TRBJ1-5; D remains ambiguous. The CDR3 contains 13 residues. The V end lost 4 bases, the J end lost 3 bases, and 10 bases lay between the germline ends. Germline CDR1 and CDR2: SQVTM and ANQGSEA. The CDR3 loop reads CSVVVQLNQPQHF. CDR3 nucleotides: TGCAGCGTTGTAGTACAGCTCAATCAGCCCCAGCATTTT.

The chain uses TRBV10-3 and TRBJ2-2; 7 bases match TRBD1. In germline, CDR1 is ENHRY, CDR2 SYGVKD. After removal of 2 bases from V and 4 bases from J, the junction contained 1 base not matched to a gene. CDR3 length: 14 residues. In nucleotides, the CDR3 is TGTGCCATCAGTGAGAGACAGGGCACCGGGGAGCTGTTTTTT. It translates to CAISERQGTGELFF.

The gene calls are TRBV30 and TRBJ2-7; a weak D match, TRBD2 (5 bases). From germline, CDR1 is GTSNPN and CDR2 SVGIG (reference sequence). The V and J ends lost 3 bases and 4 bases respectively, with 13 bases between them. CDR3 length: 13 residues. The CDR3 bases are TGTGCCTGGAGCGCAAACCCGGGGTACGAGCAGTACTTC. Translation: CAWSANPGYEQYF.

This chain joins TRBV9 and TRBJ1-1; no reliable D call. CDR3 length equals 15 residues. V shed 0 bases and J shed 5 bases, with 14 bases lying between them. Germline-derived CDR1 and CDR2 are SGDLS and YYNGEE. In DNA, the CDR3 is TGTGCCAGCAGCGTAGGGTGGGCGCGGGAGACTGAAGCTTTCTTT. Its translation is CASSVGWARETEAFF.

As for this clone: The sample contains more than one DNA sequence encoding this CDR3. The rearrangement uses TRBV29-1 and TRBJ1-1; TRBD1 is a possible D gene (6 bases). CDR3 size: 12 residues. The germline gives CDR1 SQVTM, CDR2 ANQGSEA. Deletions cut 4 bases from V and 2 bases from J, with 8 bases between. CDR3 sequence (DNA): TGCAGCGTTGGAGGGGGTAACACTGAAGCTTTCTTT. It is translated as CSVGGGNTEAFF.

This clone was detected only once. This rearrangement joins TRBV6-1 to TRBJ2-1; 9 positions match TRBD2. The J segment lost 5 bases and the V segment lost 3 bases, leaving 8 bases of the junction unmatched. Germline assignment: CDR1 MNHNS and CDR2 SASEGT. The CDR3 loop spans 16 amino acids. The CDR3 sequence is CASSDAGGPIHNEQFF. CDR3 coding DNA: TGTGCCAGCAGTGACGCGGGAGGGCCGATCCACAATGAGCAGTTCTTC.

This rearrangement joins TRBV29-1 to TRBJ1-1; 9 bases fit TRBD1. The V gene end was trimmed by 4 bases and the J gene end by 5 bases; junction bases not matched to a gene: 11. Germline V gene data show CDR1 as SQVTM and CDR2 as ANQGSEA. The CDR3 covers 15 residues. The CDR3 loop is CSVGSGQGHRTEAFF. As DNA, the CDR3 is TGCAGCGTTGGGAGCGGACAGGGGCATAGGACTGAAGCTTTCTTT.

The gene calls are TRBV6-5 and TRBJ2-7, with 7 bases aligning to TRBD1. J gave up 13 bases and V 6 bases, and 12 bases lay outside the gene matches. The CDR3 sequence is 12 residues long. Germline CDR1 is MNHEY and CDR2 is SVGAGI. CDR3 sequence (DNA): TGTGCCAGCAGGGCCTCACCAGGGGGTATATACTTC. Translated, it gives CASRASPGGIYF.

This chain connects TRBV28 to TRBJ2-7; 8 bases agree with TRBD2. The V gene end was trimmed by 5 bases and the J gene end by 3 bases; junction bases not matched to a gene: 15. CDR1 is MDHEN and CDR2 is SYDVKM in the germline V gene. The CDR3 spans 17 residues. CDR3 sequence reads: CASSPLAGRDRHYEQYF. CDR3 bases: TGTGCCAGCAGTCCCCTAGCGGGCCGGGATCGGCACTACGAGCAGTACTTC.

CDR3 loop: CASSTSGANTGELFF. CDR3 bases: TGTGCCAGCAGTACCAGCGGGGCGAACACCGGGGAGCTGTTTTTT. V usage is TRBV2 and J usage is TRBJ2-2; TRBD2 aligns across 7 bases. CDR1 SNHLY and CDR2 FYNNEI come from the germline V gene. The CDR3 contains 15 residues. With 5 bases clipped from V and 0 bases from J, the junction kept 3 bases outside the gene matches.

The V call is TRBV28, the J call TRBJ2-1; possible D gene TRBD2, 5 bases. Trimming took off 3 bases at V and 8 bases at J, with 11 bases between the two ends. The V gene's germline CDR1 is MDHEN and CDR2 SYDVKM. The CDR3 is 13 residues long. CDR3 protein: CASSLASWDEQFF. CDR3 coding DNA: TGTGCCAGCAGTTTGGCTAGCTGGGATGAGCAGTTCTTC.

J is TRBJ2-5 and V is TRBV30; D call uncertain. V lost 5 bases and J 5 bases, leaving 12 bases between the germline ends. The germline V gene has CDR1 GTSNPN and CDR2 SVGIG (reference sequence). The CDR3 spans 12 residues. CDR3 nucleotides: TGTGCCTGGGGTGCTAGTTCGGAGACCCAGTACTTC. This translates into CAWGASSETQYF.

The chain combines TRBV7-6 with TRBJ2-5; the D gene is possibly TRBD2 (7 bases). V lost 5 bases, J lost 4 bases, and 17 bases lay in between. Germline lookup yields CDR1 SGHVS and CDR2 FNYEAQ. The CDR3 contains 15 residues. CDR3 in amino acids: CASSPWEGGGETQYF. The CDR3 bases are TGTGCCAGCAGCCCCTGGGAGGGAGGGGGAGAGACCCAGTACTTC.

This chain's CDR3 is CATSRGRTGGMETQYF. The DNA for the CDR3 is TGTGCCACCAGCAGAGGGAGGACAGGGGGCATGGAGACCCAGTACTTC. V is TRBV15 and J is TRBJ2-5; 11 nucleotides match TRBD1. V lost 1 base, J lost 5 bases, and 6 bases stayed unmatched. The germline V gene encodes CDR1 LNHNV and CDR2 YYDKDF (reference sequence). There are 16 residues in the CDR3. The entire variable domain, with the rest obtained from reference TRBV15 and TRBJ2-5, is as follows: DAMVIQNPRYQVTQFGKPVTLSCSQTLNHNVMYWYQQKSSQAPKLLFHYYDKDFNNEADTPDNFQSRRPNTSFCFLDIRSPGLGDTAMYLCATSRGRTGGMETQYFGPGTRLLVL.